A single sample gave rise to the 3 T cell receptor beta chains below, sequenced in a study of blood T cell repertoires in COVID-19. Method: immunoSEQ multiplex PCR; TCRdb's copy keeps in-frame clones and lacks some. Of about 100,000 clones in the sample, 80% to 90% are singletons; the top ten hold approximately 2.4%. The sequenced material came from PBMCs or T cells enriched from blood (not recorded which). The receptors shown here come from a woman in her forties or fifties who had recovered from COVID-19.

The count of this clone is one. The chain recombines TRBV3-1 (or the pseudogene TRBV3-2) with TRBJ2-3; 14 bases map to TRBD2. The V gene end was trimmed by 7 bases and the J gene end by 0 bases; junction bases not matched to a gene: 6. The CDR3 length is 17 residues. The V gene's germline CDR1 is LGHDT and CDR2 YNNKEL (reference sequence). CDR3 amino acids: CASTGTSGGPSTDTQYF. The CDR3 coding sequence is TGTGCCAGCACCGGGACTAGCGGGGGTCCTAGCACAGATACGCAGTATTTT.

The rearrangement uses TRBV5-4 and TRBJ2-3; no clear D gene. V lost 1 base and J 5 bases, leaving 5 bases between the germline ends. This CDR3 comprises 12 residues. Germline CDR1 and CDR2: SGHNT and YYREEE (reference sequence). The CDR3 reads CASSLFGDTQYF. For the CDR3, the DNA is TGTGCCAGCAGCTTGTTCGGAGATACGCAGTATTTT.

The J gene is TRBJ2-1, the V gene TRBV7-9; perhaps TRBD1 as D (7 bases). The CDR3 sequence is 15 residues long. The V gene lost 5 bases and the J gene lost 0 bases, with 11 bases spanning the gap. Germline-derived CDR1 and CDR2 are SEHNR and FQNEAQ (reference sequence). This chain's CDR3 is CASSPQGGSYNEQFF. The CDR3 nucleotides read TGTGCCAGCAGCCCCCAGGGGGGCTCCTACAATGAGCAGTTCTTC.